This T cell receptor (beta chain) emerged from a study of T-cell reconstitution after alpha-beta-depleted transplantation in children. Library preparation (for TCRbeta) was performed with unique molecular identifiers. One entry per CDR3 protein, called by TCRdb with MiXCR from the PCR reads. Of roughly 310,000 distinct CDR3 sequences listed, 20% to 30% were seen once; the top ten hold over 9.5%. Study observations and caveats: At the one-year point after transplant, T-cell counts and TCRbeta diversity were found to come mostly from T cells that had been newly produced. Several hundred graft clones that had expanded were reportedly the source of alpha-beta T cells about two months after transplant. Some patients' high day-60 TCRbeta diversity was traced to surviving recipient T cells and thymic progenitors.

This clonotype was recorded many times. Its antigen is not known. V shed 4 bases and J 6 bases; nucleotides not matched to a gene: 9. This CDR3 comprises 16 residues. This sequence originates from a male patient younger than 18 who had a stem cell transplant for acute lymphoblastic leukemia, so the T cells may come from the graft donor. The starting material was PBMCs, mostly from graft donor cells, obtained 180 days after TCRalphabeta/CD19-depleted stem cell transplant. V usage is TRBV12-3 or TRBV12-4 and J usage is TRBJ2-1; 10 bases align to TRBD1. CDR3 loop: CASSSPRDRGSNEQFF. Written as DNA, the CDR3 is TGTGCCAGCAGTTCTCCCCGGGACAGGGGATCCAATGAGCAGTTCTTC.